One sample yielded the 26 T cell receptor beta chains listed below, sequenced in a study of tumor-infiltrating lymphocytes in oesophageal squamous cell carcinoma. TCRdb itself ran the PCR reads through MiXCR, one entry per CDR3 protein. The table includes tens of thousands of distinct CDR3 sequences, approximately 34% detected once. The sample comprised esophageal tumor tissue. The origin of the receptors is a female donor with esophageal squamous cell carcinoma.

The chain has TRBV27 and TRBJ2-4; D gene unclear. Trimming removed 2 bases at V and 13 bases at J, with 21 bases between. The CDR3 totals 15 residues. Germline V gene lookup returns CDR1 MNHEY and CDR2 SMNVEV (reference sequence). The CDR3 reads CASSLGFLGYNEQYF. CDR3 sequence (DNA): TGTGCCAGCAGTTTAGGTTTTCTAGGGTACAATGAGCAGTACTTC.

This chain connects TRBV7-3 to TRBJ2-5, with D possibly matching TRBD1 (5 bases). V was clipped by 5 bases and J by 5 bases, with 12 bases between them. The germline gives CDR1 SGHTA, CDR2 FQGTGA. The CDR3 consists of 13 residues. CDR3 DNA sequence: TGTGCCAGCAGCCAAGGGGTGTCGGAGACCCAGTACTTC. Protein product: CASSQGVSETQYF.

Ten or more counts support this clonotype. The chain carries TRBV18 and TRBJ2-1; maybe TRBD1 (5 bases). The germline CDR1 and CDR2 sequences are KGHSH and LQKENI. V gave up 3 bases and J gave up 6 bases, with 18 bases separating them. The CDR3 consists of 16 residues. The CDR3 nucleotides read TGTGCCAGCTCACCGACCAGGGCCAATACTGGCAATGAGCAGTTCTTC. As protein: CASSPTRANTGNEQFF.

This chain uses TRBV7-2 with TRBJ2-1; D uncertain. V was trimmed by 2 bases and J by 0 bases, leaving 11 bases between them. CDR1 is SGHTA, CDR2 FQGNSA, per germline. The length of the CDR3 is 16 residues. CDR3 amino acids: CASSLIPRSSYNEQFF. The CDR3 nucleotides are TGTGCCAGCAGCTTAATCCCGCGGAGCTCCTACAATGAGCAGTTCTTC.

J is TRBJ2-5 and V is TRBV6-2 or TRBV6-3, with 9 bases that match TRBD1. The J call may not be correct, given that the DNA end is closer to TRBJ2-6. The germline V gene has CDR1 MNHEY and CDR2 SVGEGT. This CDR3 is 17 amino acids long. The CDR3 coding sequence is TGTGCCAGCAGTTCCGGGACAGGGATCTCTGGGGCCAACGTCCTGACTTTC. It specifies CASSSGTGISGANVLTF.

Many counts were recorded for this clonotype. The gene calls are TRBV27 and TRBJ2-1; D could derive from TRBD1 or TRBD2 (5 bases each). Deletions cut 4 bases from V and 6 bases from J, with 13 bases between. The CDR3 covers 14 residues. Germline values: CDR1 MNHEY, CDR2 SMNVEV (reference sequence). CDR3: CASSSGPRGNEQFF. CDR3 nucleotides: TGTGCCAGCAGTTCGGGACCCCGTGGCAATGAGCAGTTCTTC.

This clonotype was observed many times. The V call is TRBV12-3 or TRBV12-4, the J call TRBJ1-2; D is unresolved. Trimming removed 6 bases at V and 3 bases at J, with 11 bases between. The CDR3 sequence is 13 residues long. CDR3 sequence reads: CASRPTGYYGYTF. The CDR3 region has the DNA TGTGCCAGCAGGCCTACGGGGTACTATGGCTACACCTTC.

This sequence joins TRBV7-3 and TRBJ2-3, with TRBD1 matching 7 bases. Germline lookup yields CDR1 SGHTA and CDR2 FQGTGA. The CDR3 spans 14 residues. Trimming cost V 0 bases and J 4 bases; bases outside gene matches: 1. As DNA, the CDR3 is TGTGCCAGCAGCTTAACGGACAGGTCAGATACGCAGTATTTT. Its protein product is CASSLTDRSDTQYF.

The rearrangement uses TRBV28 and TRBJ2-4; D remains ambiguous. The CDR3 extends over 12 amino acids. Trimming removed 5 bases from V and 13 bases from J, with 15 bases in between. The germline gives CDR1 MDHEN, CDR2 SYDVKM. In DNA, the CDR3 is TGTGCCAGCAGTATCTCGTTCGTGGGGCAGTACTTC. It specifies CASSISFVGQYF.

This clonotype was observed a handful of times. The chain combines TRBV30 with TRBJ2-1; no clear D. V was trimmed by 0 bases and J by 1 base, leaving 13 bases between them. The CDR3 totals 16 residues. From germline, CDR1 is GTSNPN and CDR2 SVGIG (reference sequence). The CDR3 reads CAWSVRGKSSYNEQFF. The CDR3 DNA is TGTGCCTGGAGTGTACGTGGGAAGAGTTCCTACAATGAGCAGTTCTTC.

The CDR3: CASSQHVQHWSSYNEQFF. The CDR3 region has the DNA TGCGCCAGCAGCCAGCACGTCCAACATTGGAGTTCCTACAATGAGCAGTTCTTC. The chain is built from TRBV4-1 and TRBJ2-1; unclear D gene. This CDR3 comprises 18 residues. Trimming stripped 3 bases from V and 1 base from J, with 19 bases between. The germline V gene encodes CDR1 MGHRA and CDR2 YSYEKL.

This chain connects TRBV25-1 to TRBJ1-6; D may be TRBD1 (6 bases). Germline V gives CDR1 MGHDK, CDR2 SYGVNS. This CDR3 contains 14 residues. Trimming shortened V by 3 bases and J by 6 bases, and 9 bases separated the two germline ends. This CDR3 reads CASSETGFNSPLHF. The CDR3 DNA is TGTGCCAGCAGTGAGACAGGTTTTAATTCACCCCTCCACTTT.

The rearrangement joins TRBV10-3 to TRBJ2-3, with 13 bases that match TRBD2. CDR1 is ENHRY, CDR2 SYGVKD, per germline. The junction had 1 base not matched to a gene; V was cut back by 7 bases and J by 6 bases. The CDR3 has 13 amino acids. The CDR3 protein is CAIMTSGRDTQYF. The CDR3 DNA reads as TGTGCCATCATGACTAGCGGGAGGGATACGCAGTATTTT.

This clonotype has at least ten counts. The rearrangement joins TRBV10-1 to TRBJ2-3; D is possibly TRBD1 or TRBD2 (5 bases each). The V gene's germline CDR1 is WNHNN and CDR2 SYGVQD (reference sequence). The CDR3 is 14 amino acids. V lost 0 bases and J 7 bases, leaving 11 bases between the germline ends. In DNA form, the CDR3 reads TGCGCCAGCAGTGAGTCGGGGGTCACGAATACGCAGTATTTT. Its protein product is CASSESGVTNTQYF.

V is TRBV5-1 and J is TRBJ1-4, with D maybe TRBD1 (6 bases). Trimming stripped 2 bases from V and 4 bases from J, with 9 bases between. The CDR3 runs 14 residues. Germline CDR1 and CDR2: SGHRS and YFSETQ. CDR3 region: CASSLGQSNEKLFF. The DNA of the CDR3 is TGCGCCAGCAGCTTAGGACAGAGTAATGAAAAACTGTTTTTT.

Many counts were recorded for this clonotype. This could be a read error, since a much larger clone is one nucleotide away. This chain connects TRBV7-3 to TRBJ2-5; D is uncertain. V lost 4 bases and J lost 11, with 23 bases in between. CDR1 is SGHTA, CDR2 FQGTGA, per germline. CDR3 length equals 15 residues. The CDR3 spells CASSSAKSSYNEQYF. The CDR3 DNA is TGTGCCAGCAGCTCCGCAAAAAGCTCCTACAATGAGCAGTACTTC.

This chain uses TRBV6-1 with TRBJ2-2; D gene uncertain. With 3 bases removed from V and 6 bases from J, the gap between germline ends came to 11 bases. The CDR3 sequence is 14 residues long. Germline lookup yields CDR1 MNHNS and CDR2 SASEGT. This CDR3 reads CASSEPYKAGELFF. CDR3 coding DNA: TGTGCCAGCAGTGAGCCCTACAAGGCCGGGGAGCTGTTTTTT.

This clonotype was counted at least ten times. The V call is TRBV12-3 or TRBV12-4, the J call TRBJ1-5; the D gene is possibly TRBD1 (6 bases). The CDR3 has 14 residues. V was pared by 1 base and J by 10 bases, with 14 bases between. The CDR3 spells CASSLGGGSRPQHF. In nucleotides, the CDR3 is TGTGCCAGCAGTTTAGGAGGGGGGAGTCGACCCCAGCATTTT.

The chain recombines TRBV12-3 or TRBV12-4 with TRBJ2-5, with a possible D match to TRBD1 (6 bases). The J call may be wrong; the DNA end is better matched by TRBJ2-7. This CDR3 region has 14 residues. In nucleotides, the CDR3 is TGTGCCAGCAGCTCATGGACAGAGACCTACGAGCAGTACTTC. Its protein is CASSSWTETYEQYF.

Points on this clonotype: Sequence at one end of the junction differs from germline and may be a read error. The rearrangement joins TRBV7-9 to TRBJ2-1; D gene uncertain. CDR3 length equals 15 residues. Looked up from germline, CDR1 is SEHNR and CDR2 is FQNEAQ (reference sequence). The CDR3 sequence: CASRKVGSSYNEQFF. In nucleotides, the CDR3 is TGTGCCAGCAGGAAAGTGGGAAGCTCCTACAATGAGCAGTTTTTC.

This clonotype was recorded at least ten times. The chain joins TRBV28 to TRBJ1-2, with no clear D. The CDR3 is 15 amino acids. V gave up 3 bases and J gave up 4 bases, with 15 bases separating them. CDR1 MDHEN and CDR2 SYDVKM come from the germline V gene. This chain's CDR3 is CASSFVDGLGYGYTF. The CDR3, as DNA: TGTGCCAGCAGTTTTGTGGATGGGCTGGGCTATGGCTACACCTTC.

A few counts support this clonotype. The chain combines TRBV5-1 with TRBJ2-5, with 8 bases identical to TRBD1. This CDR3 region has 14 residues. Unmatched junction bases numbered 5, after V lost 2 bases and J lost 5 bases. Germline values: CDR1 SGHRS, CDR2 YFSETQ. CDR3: CASSFRGQGETQYF. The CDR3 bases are TGCGCCAGCAGCTTTAGAGGACAGGGCGAGACCCAGTACTTC. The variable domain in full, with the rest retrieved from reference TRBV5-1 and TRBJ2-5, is KAGVTQTPRYLIKTRGQQVTLSCSPISGHRSVSWYQQTPGQGLQFLFEYFSETQRNKGNFPGRFSGRQFSNSRSEMNVSTLELGDSALYLCASSFRGQGETQYFGPGTRLLVL.

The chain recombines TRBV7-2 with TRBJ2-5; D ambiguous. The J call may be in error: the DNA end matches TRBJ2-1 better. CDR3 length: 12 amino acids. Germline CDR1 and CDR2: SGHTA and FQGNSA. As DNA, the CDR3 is TGTGCCAGCAGCTTTGAACGTAATGAGCAGTTCTTC. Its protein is CASSFERNEQFF.

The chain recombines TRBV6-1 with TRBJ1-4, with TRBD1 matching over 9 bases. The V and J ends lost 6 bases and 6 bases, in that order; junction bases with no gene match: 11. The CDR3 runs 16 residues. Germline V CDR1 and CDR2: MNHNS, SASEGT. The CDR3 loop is CASRSPGTGPDEKLFF. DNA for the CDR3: TGTGCCAGCAGGAGTCCCGGGACAGGGCCGGATGAAAAACTGTTTTTT.

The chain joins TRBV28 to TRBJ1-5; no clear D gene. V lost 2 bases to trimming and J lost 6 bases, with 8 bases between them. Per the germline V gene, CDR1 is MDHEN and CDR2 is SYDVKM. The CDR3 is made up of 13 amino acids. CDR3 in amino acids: CASSLPGVQPQHF. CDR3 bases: TGTGCCAGCAGTTTACCGGGTGTTCAGCCCCAGCATTTT.

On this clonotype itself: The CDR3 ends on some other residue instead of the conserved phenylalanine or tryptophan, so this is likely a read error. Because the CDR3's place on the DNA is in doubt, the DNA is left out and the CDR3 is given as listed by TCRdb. This CDR3 reads CASKWDRYNEQFFGP. The V call is TRBV7-2, the J call TRBJ2-3; no DNA check was done on the table's D call, TRBD1. The CDR3 adds up to 15 amino acids, both ends counted. CDR1 SGHTA and CDR2 FQGNSA come from the germline V gene.